These 27 T cell receptor beta chains originate from one sample sequenced in a study of radiotherapy plus CTLA-4 blockade in lung cancer. Profiling relied on immunoSEQ multiplex PCR, and the TCRdb table lists in-frame clones only, not all of them. Of about 40,000 clones listed, 70% to 80% are singletons. Sequences were derived from peripheral blood, sampled from a patient treated with radiotherapy plus ipilimumab. The receptors stem from a human donor with non-small cell lung cancer who had stable disease on radiotherapy plus ipilimumab.

This chain joins TRBV14 and TRBJ2-7, with 11 bases that match TRBD1. V trimming: 3 bases; J trimming: 6 bases; junction bases outside the gene matches: 10. The CDR3 has 16 residues. CDR1 SGHDN and CDR2 FVKESK come from the germline V gene. CDR3 amino acids: CASSQEFGTGGTEQYF. The CDR3 DNA sequence: TGTGCCAGCAGCCAGGAGTTTGGGACAGGGGGAACCGAGCAGTACTTC.

J is TRBJ1-2 and V is TRBV9, with D possibly TRBD1 on 6 matching bases. V was trimmed by 3 bases and J by 2 bases, leaving 14 bases between them. The V gene's germline CDR1 is SGDLS and CDR2 YYNGEE. The CDR3 loop spans 15 amino acids. The CDR3 sequence: CASSAGLGQNYGYTF. CDR3 coding DNA: TGTGCCAGCAGCGCTGGACTCGGACAGAACTATGGCTACACCTTC.

This clone was detected only a few times. This sequence joins TRBV4-1 and TRBJ2-2; D is possibly TRBD1 (5 bases). From germline, CDR1 is MGHRA and CDR2 YSYEKL. Trimming pared 6 bases from V and 1 base from J, leaving 9 bases between. The CDR3 runs to 14 residues. The CDR3, as DNA: TGCGCCAGCAGACTGACAGAGAACACCGGGGAGCTGTTTTTT. Amino acid sequence: CASRLTENTGELFF.

This clone appeared a single time. This chain links TRBV9 with TRBJ1-2, with D possibly being TRBD1 (5 bases). CDR3 length: 15 amino acids. Germline values: CDR1 SGDLS, CDR2 YYNGEE. V dropped 4 bases and J dropped 8 bases, with 21 bases sitting between them. The CDR3 is CASSPGVLPARGYTF. The DNA for the CDR3 is TGTGCCAGCAGCCCGGGGGTCCTCCCCGCCAGGGGCTACACCTTC.

The chain employs TRBV27 and TRBJ1-5; D gene unclear. Deletions cut 6 bases from V and 3 bases from J, with 15 bases between. Germline CDR1 and CDR2: MNHEY and SMNVEV (reference sequence). The CDR3 runs to 15 residues. Here the CDR3 DNA reads TGTGCCAGCAGCCAAACCTATCCGGTCAATCAGCCCCAGCATTTT. It yields the protein CASSQTYPVNQPQHF.

V and J are TRBV6-4 and TRBJ2-6, with D possibly TRBD1 on 6 matching bases. The CDR3 runs to 17 residues. The V end was cut by 5 bases, the J end by 0 bases, with 14 bases between. Germline values: CDR1 MRHNA, CDR2 SNTAGT. CDR3 loop: CASSLNPGVSGANVLTF. In DNA form, the CDR3 reads TGTGCCAGCAGTCTAAACCCAGGGGTCTCTGGGGCCAACGTCCTGACTTTC.

CDR3 in DNA: TGTGCCAGTATTGACAGGGCGGGGAGCACTGAAGCTTTCTTT. This codes for CASIDRAGSTEAFF. The rearrangement links TRBV19 to TRBJ1-1; 7 bases line up with TRBD1. The CDR3 has 14 residues. Germline V CDR1 and CDR2: LNHDA, SQIVND (reference sequence). V was clipped by 7 bases and J by 4 bases; unmatched bases: 9.

The chain's CDR3 is CASSLVVAGGFNQPQHF. The CDR3, as DNA: TGTGCCAGCAGCTTAGTGGTGGCAGGGGGTTTCAATCAGCCCCAGCATTTT. The chain carries TRBV7-9 and TRBJ1-5; 7 bases map to TRBD1. The CDR3 sequence is 17 residues long. The J segment lost 3 bases and the V segment lost 1 base, leaving 9 bases of the junction unmatched. CDR1 SEHNR and CDR2 FQNEAQ come from the germline V gene (reference sequence).

This clone was found a few times. The chain is built from TRBV7-9 and TRBJ1-2, with TRBD1 matching 7 bases. The V gene's germline CDR1 is SEHNR and CDR2 FQNEAQ (reference sequence). Trimming at V came to 5 bases and at J to 4 bases, leaving 10 bases not matched to a gene. The CDR3 has 15 amino acids. The CDR3, as DNA: TGTGCCAGCAGCCCTCAAGACAGGGACCTCTATGGCTACACCTTC. It is translated as CASSPQDRDLYGYTF.

The rearrangement uses TRBV7-8 and TRBJ2-3; 15 bases are shared with TRBD2. Per germline, CDR1 SGHVS and CDR2 FQNEAQ. J was trimmed by 4 bases and V by 3 bases; bases with no gene match: 8. This CDR3 region has 18 residues. The CDR3 here is CASSFSMGLAGGADTQYF. DNA of the CDR3: TGTGCCAGCAGCTTTAGTATGGGACTAGCGGGGGGTGCAGATACGCAGTATTTT.

This chain uses TRBV5-1 with TRBJ1-2; D unresolved. With 0 bases removed from V and 8 bases from J, the gap between germline ends came to 14 bases. CDR1 SGHRS and CDR2 YFSETQ come from the germline V gene. The length of the CDR3 is 14 residues. CDR3 sequence reads: CASSLADGIGGYTF. The CDR3 DNA reads as TGCGCCAGCAGCTTGGCCGACGGGATAGGCGGCTACACCTTC. The full variable domain, rest sourced from reference TRBV5-1 and TRBJ1-2, is KAGVTQTPRYLIKTRGQQVTLSCSPISGHRSVSWYQQTPGQGLQFLFEYFSETQRNKGNFPGRFSGRQFSNSRSEMNVSTLELGDSALYLCASSLADGIGGYTFGSGTRLTVV.

This clone was counted at least ten times. J is TRBJ2-5 and V is TRBV5-4, with 8 bases lining up with TRBD1. Trimming took 5 bases from V and 4 from J; bases not matched to a gene: 4. CDR3 length: 13 residues. Germline assignment: CDR1 SGHNT and CDR2 YYREEE (reference sequence). CDR3 amino acids: CASRDRAVETQYF. CDR3 coding DNA: TGTGCCAGCAGGGACAGGGCCGTAGAGACCCAGTACTTC.

The V and J genes are TRBV30 and TRBJ2-5, with 7 bases that match TRBD2. The better agreement between TRBJ2-7 and the DNA end casts doubt on the J call. This CDR3 spans 13 amino acids. Germline V gene data show CDR1 as GTSNPN and CDR2 as SVGIG (reference sequence). CDR3 coding DNA: TGTGCCTGGGGGGGGGACCACCGCCACGAGCAGTACTTC. Amino acids: CAWGGDHRHEQYF.

The chain carries TRBV5-1 and TRBJ1-2; a possible D gene is TRBD1 (5 bases). The germline V gene has CDR1 SGHRS and CDR2 YFSETQ. V lost 0 bases, J lost 6 bases, and 9 bases lay in between. CDR3 size: 13 residues. CDR3 amino acids: CASSLVGGNGYTF. The CDR3 DNA is TGCGCCAGCAGCTTGGTTGGGGGGAATGGCTACACCTTC.

The rearrangement uses TRBV28 and TRBJ2-7; D is unresolved. The V end was cut by 1 base, the J end by 2 bases, with 3 bases between. This CDR3 region has 12 residues. Germline V gene lookup returns CDR1 MDHEN and CDR2 SYDVKM. The CDR3 bases are TGTGCCAGCAGTTTATCTCCCTACGAGCAGTACTTC. Its translation: CASSLSPYEQYF.

The chain couples TRBV7-3 to TRBJ2-3, with a weak D call TRBD2 (7 bases). Per germline, CDR1 SGHTA and CDR2 FQGTGA. The CDR3 has 14 amino acids. V was cut by 1 base and J by 4 bases, with 9 bases left in between. The CDR3 DNA sequence: TGTGCCAGCAGCTTAAGGGGGGGCGCAGATACGCAGTATTTT. Protein product: CASSLRGGADTQYF. Complete variable domain (other parts from reference TRBV7-3 and TRBJ2-3): GAGVSQTPSNKVTEKGKYVELRCDPISGHTALYWYRQSLGQGPEFLIYFQGTGAADDSGLPNDRFFAVRPEGSVSTLKIQRTERGDSAVYLCASSLRGGADTQYFGPGTRLTVL.

J is TRBJ1-2 and V is TRBV5-4, with D possibly being TRBD1 (5 bases). Between the trimmed V and J ends, which lost 1 base and 2 bases, there was a span of 12 bases. Germline V gene lookup returns CDR1 SGHNT and CDR2 YYREEE (reference sequence). The length of the CDR3 is 15 residues. The DNA for the CDR3 is TGTGCCAGCAGCTTGACCTTTGGGGGGAACTATGGCTACACCTTC. Translation gives CASSLTFGGNYGYTF.

This sequence joins TRBV7-9 and TRBJ2-5; 7 bases line up with TRBD1. CDR1 and CDR2 (germline): SEHNR, FQNEAQ (reference sequence). The ends lost 5 bases at V and 2 bases at J; junction bases unmatched: 14. CDR3 length: 17 amino acids. CDR3 residues: CASSPPRGGGTQETQYF. CDR3 in DNA: TGTGCCAGCAGCCCCCCTAGAGGGGGCGGAACACAAGAGACCCAGTACTTC.

The chain carries TRBV11-3 and TRBJ2-7; 9 bases fit TRBD1. J was trimmed by 0 bases and V by 5 bases; bases with no gene match: 8. This CDR3 is 16 amino acids long. In germline, CDR1 is SGHNT, CDR2 YENEEA. CDR3 in DNA: TGTGCCAGCAGCCTAATGACAGGGGGGAGCTCCTACGAGCAGTACTTC. Translating it yields CASSLMTGGSSYEQYF.

The CDR3 reads CASSQDPSGAAFF. CDR3 DNA: TGCGCCAGCAGCCAAGATCCCAGCGGAGCGGCTTTCTTT. The chain couples TRBV4-3 to TRBJ1-1; D gene uncertain. Germline CDR1 is LGHNA and CDR2 is YSLEER. Trimming removed 0 bases at V and 11 bases at J, with 13 bases between. This CDR3 contains 13 residues.

This clone was counted only a few times. The chain uses TRBV7-6 and TRBJ2-7; 7 bases match TRBD1. The ends lost 5 bases at V and 2 bases at J; junction bases unmatched: 6. The V gene's germline CDR1 is SGHVS and CDR2 FNYEAQ. There are 14 residues in the CDR3. The CDR3 DNA is TGTGCCAGCAGCCTTCGGCAGGGGGCCTACGAGCAGTACTTC. It specifies CASSLRQGAYEQYF.

The gene calls are TRBV11-2 and TRBJ1-1, with D perhaps TRBD1 (5 bases). The V gene lost 5 bases and the J gene lost 3 bases, with 19 bases spanning the gap. The CDR3 has 16 amino acids. Germline loops: CDR1 SGHAT, CDR2 FQNNGV. The CDR3 here is CASSLRPTGGHTEAFF. The DNA of the CDR3 is TGTGCCAGCAGCCTACGACCTACGGGGGGTCACACTGAAGCTTTCTTT.

This chain uses TRBV6-6 with TRBJ1-4; D is ambiguous. Germline CDR1 and CDR2: MNHNY and SVGAGI (reference sequence). The V and J ends lost 2 bases and 6 bases respectively, with 13 bases between them. The CDR3 length is 15 residues. In nucleotides, the CDR3 is TGTGCCAGCAGTTACCCCGAGGGTGGAGATGAAAAACTGTTTTTT. This sequence encodes CASSYPEGGDEKLFF.

The V gene is TRBV10-1, the J gene TRBJ1-1; weak D call: TRBD1 (5 bases). Germline V gives CDR1 WNHNN, CDR2 SYGVQD (reference sequence). The CDR3 has 13 residues. Trimming removed 6 bases from V and 3 bases from J, with 11 bases in between. The CDR3 DNA reads TGCGCCAGCAGCCAAGACAGTCACACTGAAGCTTTCTTT. Translating it yields CASSQDSHTEAFF.

This clone was recorded only once. The chain links TRBV10-2 to TRBJ2-3, with D possibly being TRBD2 (6 bases). Germline values: CDR1 WSHSY, CDR2 SAAADI. The CDR3 consists of 15 residues. V lost 3 bases and J lost 1, with 11 bases in between. The DNA of the CDR3 is TGCGCCAGCAGTGATGTGGCTAGCGGCACAGATACGCAGTATTTT. It encodes CASSDVASGTDTQYF.

The rearrangement uses TRBV4-1 and TRBJ2-7; 13 positions match TRBD2. The germline CDR1 and CDR2 sequences are MGHRA and YSYEKL. The trim removed 4 bases at V and 4 bases at J, leaving 4 bases unmatched. This CDR3 has 15 amino acids. The CDR3 loop reads CASSPQTSGGYEQYF. CDR3 DNA sequence: TGCGCCAGCAGCCCGCAGACTAGCGGGGGGTACGAGCAGTACTTC.

The genes are TRBV5-1 and TRBJ2-3; 11 bases line up with TRBD1. V dropped 4 bases and J dropped 5; count of bases not matched to a gene: 6. Germline V lookup: CDR1 SGHRS, CDR2 YFSETQ. This CDR3 spans 15 amino acids. CDR3 DNA sequence: TGCGCCAGCAGCCCCCGGACAGGGGGCGAAGATACGCAGTATTTT. Protein sequence: CASSPRTGGEDTQYF.